The 8 T cell receptor beta chains below were found in one sample sequenced in a study of blood T cell repertoires in COVID-19. Sequencing used immunoSEQ multiplex PCR; TCRdb keeps in-frame clones, though not all of them. In the table there are about 380,000 clones, about 85% of which are singletons. Specimen: peripheral blood. These receptors were collected from a woman younger than 30 with acute or convalescent COVID-19.

This chain links TRBV29-1 with TRBJ2-7; weak D call: TRBD2 (7 bases). From germline, CDR1 is SQVTM and CDR2 ANQGSEA. There are 16 residues in the CDR3. V was pared by 6 bases and J by 3 bases, with 24 bases between. The CDR3 DNA is TGCAGCGTGGGGGGGACATCTTCGACTGATTACTACGAGCAGTACTTC. Translated: CSVGGTSSTDYYEQYF.

V gene TRBV19 combines with J gene TRBJ1-1; D unresolved. Germline values: CDR1 LNHDA, CDR2 SQIVND (reference sequence). With 7 bases removed from V and 1 base from J, the gap between germline ends came to 10 bases. The CDR3 spans 13 residues. The CDR3 coding sequence is TGTGCCAGTATCTCCAGGAAGAACACTGAAGCTTTCTTT. This encodes CASISRKNTEAFF.

The chain carries TRBV12-5 and TRBJ1-5; tentatively, D is TRBD1 (5 bases). This CDR3 has 15 amino acids. V gave up 6 bases and J gave up 1 base, with 13 bases separating them. The germline V gene has CDR1 LGHNT and CDR2 FRNRAP. The chain's CDR3 is CASGGGRTSNQPQHF. As DNA, the CDR3 is TGTGCTAGTGGGGGCGGCCGGACAAGCAATCAGCCCCAGCATTTT.

V gene TRBV5-1 combines with J gene TRBJ2-7; unclear D gene. Germline V gene sequence: CDR1 SGHRS, CDR2 YFSETQ. This CDR3 comprises 14 residues. V gave up 3 bases and J gave up 2 bases, with 12 bases separating them. CDR3 loop: CASSYMIGPYEQYF. The CDR3 region has the DNA TGCGCCAGCAGCTACATGATTGGGCCCTACGAGCAGTACTTC.

The chain is built from TRBV2 and TRBJ2-1; 9 nucleotides match TRBD1. With V trimmed by 6 bases and J by 3 bases, 6 bases remained unmatched. This CDR3 has 15 amino acids. In germline, CDR1 is SNHLY, CDR2 FYNNEI. The CDR3 spells CASRAGTGNYNEQFF. CDR3 DNA sequence: TGTGCCAGCAGGGCTGGGACAGGGAACTACAATGAGCAGTTCTTC.

The chain employs TRBV4-2 and TRBJ2-6; D is unclear. Deletions cut 0 bases from V and 0 bases from J, with 9 bases between. Per the germline V gene, CDR1 is LGHNA and CDR2 is YNFKEQ. The CDR3 has 17 residues. The CDR3 sequence is CASSQDASSSGANVLTF. For the CDR3, the DNA is TGTGCCAGCAGCCAAGATGCATCCAGCTCTGGGGCCAACGTCCTGACTTTC.

This clone was seen only once. The gene calls are TRBV14 and TRBJ1-6; TRBD1 might be the D (5 bases). This CDR3 is 13 amino acids long. Trimming cost V 4 bases and J 8 bases, with 9 bases left between them. CDR1 and CDR2 (germline): SGHDN, FVKESK. This CDR3 is CASSLGTYSPLHF. The CDR3 DNA reads as TGTGCCAGCAGCCTGGGGACTTATTCACCCCTCCACTTT.

This chain links TRBV19 with TRBJ1-2; 7 bases agree with TRBD1. V was clipped by 1 base and J by 3 bases; unmatched bases: 8. Germline assignment: CDR1 LNHDA and CDR2 SQIVND (reference sequence). The length of the CDR3 is 16 residues. The CDR3 nucleotides read TGTGCCAGTAGTATAGTTCTCTGGGACAGTGACTATGGCTACACCTTC. It specifies CASSIVLWDSDYGYTF.